Below are 21 T cell receptor beta chains sequenced from a single sample in a study of post-analysis software for immune sequencing data. Study-level results: The five TRBV segments detected at higher frequency in patients than in controls included TRBV5-6, TRBV5-1 and TRBV20-1.

Their cognate antigens are unknown. Sequencing libraries made from TCR beta cDNA carried unique molecular identifiers. In TCRdb, the PCR reads were re-called with MiXCR into one record per CDR3 protein. The data show 450,000 or so distinct CDR3 sequences, approximately 46% seen once. The sequenced sample was blood. The receptor set was obtained from a girl aged 5 to 17 with multiple sclerosis.

V usage is TRBV12-3 or TRBV12-4 and J usage is TRBJ1-5; D unresolved. This CDR3 is built from 16 residues. V shed 2 bases and J shed 0 bases, with 11 bases lying between them. The CDR3 nucleotides read TGTGCCAGCAGTTTATCGGGAGGTCGTAGCAATCAGCCCCAGCATTTT. Its translation is CASSLSGGRSNQPQHF.

This rearrangement joins TRBV20-1 to TRBJ2-3; 8 nucleotides match TRBD1. J lost 3 bases, V lost 5 bases, and 7 bases had no gene match. Per the germline V gene, CDR1 is DFQATT and CDR2 is SNEGSKA (reference sequence). The CDR3 runs to 14 residues. DNA of the CDR3: TGCAGTGCTCTGGACAGGGTGGTTACAGATACGCAGTATTTT. This gives the protein CSALDRVVTDTQYF.

This clonotype was found a few times. The rearrangement uses TRBV5-1 and TRBJ2-7; D remains unclear. This CDR3 spans 13 amino acids. V shed 0 bases and J shed 6 bases, with 10 bases lying between them. Per the germline V gene, CDR1 is SGHRS and CDR2 is YFSETQ. The CDR3 loop reads CASSLEVRSEQYF. The CDR3 nucleotides are TGCGCCAGCAGCTTGGAGGTCAGAAGCGAGCAGTACTTC.

The chain employs TRBV7-2 and TRBJ1-2; the D gene is possibly TRBD1 (6 bases). The CDR3 length is 12 residues. Between the trimmed V and J ends, which lost 5 bases and 8 bases, there was a span of 12 bases. The germline V gene encodes CDR1 SGHTA and CDR2 FQGNSA. CDR3 sequence (DNA): TGTGCCAGCAGCACATCAGGGGACGGCTACACCTTC. This encodes CASSTSGDGYTF.

This clonotype has at least ten counts. This chain uses TRBV20-1 with TRBJ2-5; the D gene is possibly TRBD2 (6 bases). V was trimmed by 6 bases and J by 5 bases, leaving 22 bases between them. This CDR3 region has 15 residues. Germline V CDR1 and CDR2: DFQATT, SNEGSKA (reference sequence). CDR3 amino acids: CSAQNPGLMEETQYF. DNA of the CDR3: TGCAGTGCCCAAAACCCCGGACTAATGGAGGAGACCCAGTACTTC.

V is TRBV18 and J is TRBJ1-2; 7 bases align to TRBD1. The junction had 10 bases not matched to a gene; V was cut back by 4 bases and J by 8 bases. The CDR3 consists of 14 residues. The germline V gene encodes CDR1 KGHSH and CDR2 LQKENI. CDR3 nucleotides: TGTGCCAGCTCACGATCCGGGACAGAGGGGGGCTACACCTTC. This codes for CASSRSGTEGGYTF.

This rearrangement joins TRBV4-3 to TRBJ2-7; D possibly uses TRBD1 or TRBD2 (5 bases each). The closer fit of TRBJ2-5 to the DNA end suggests the J call may be wrong. CDR3 length: 13 residues. CDR1 is LGHNA and CDR2 is YSLEER in the germline V gene. CDR3 nucleotide sequence: TGCGCCAGCAGCTTGAGGGGTTACGTGACCCAGTACTTC. This gives the protein CASSLRGYVTQYF.

V usage is TRBV5-1 and J usage is TRBJ2-7; possible D gene TRBD1, 6 bases. V was trimmed by 3 bases and J by 7 bases, leaving 8 bases between them. This CDR3 has 11 residues. The germline V gene encodes CDR1 SGHRS and CDR2 YFSETQ. CDR3 amino acids: CASSYDREQYF. In nucleotides, the CDR3 is TGCGCCAGCAGCTACGACAGGGAGCAGTACTTC.

The CDR3 nucleotides read TGTGCCAGCAGCGTATATTCTGGGTACGAGCAGTACTTC. Translation gives CASSVYSGYEQYF. The chain employs TRBV9 and TRBJ2-7; unclear D gene. V was pared by 1 base and J by 4 bases, with 9 bases between. CDR3 size: 13 residues. Germline loops: CDR1 SGDLS, CDR2 YYNGEE.

In this sample, this clonotype turned up a few times. The V and J genes are TRBV28 and TRBJ2-6; D perhaps matches TRBD2 (5 bases). Trimming cost V 1 base and J 3 bases, with 7 bases left between them. Germline values: CDR1 MDHEN, CDR2 SYDVKM. This CDR3 has 15 residues. DNA for the CDR3: TGTGCCAGCAGTTTATTGAGGGTTGGGGCCAACGTCCTGACTTTC. The encoded protein is CASSLLRVGANVLTF.

V and J are TRBV3-1 and TRBJ2-7; D is unclear. The CDR3 runs 11 residues. Trimming stripped 2 bases from V and 7 bases from J, with 6 bases between. CDR1 and CDR2 (germline): LGHDT, YNNKEL (reference sequence). In DNA form, the CDR3 reads TGTGCCAGCAGCCAACCAAATGAGCAGTACTTC. This codes for CASSQPNEQYF.

This clonotype has just one count. The rearrangement uses TRBV29-1 and TRBJ1-2; D is unclear. Germline loops: CDR1 SQVTM, CDR2 ANQGSEA. V shed 0 bases and J shed 1 base, with 12 bases lying between them. CDR3 size: 15 residues. CDR3 nucleotide sequence: TGCAGCGTTGAAGATCTACGAGATTTTAACTATGGCTACACCTTC. It codes for CSVEDLRDFNYGYTF.

Written as DNA, the CDR3 is TGCAGCGTTGAGGTGACCACCCCTAACTATGGCTACACCTTC. It yields the protein CSVEVTTPNYGYTF. This chain joins TRBV29-1 and TRBJ1-2; D is unclear. Trimming took 3 bases from V and 0 from J, leaving 11 bases between them. CDR3 size: 14 residues. Germline V CDR1 and CDR2: SQVTM, ANQGSEA.

The rearrangement uses TRBV27 and TRBJ1-2; no firm D call. The CDR3 contains 13 residues. V was trimmed by 4 bases and J by 5 bases, leaving 11 bases between them. CDR1 and CDR2 (germline): MNHEY, SMNVEV (reference sequence). The CDR3 spells CASSSYTKYGYTF. In DNA, the CDR3 is TGTGCCAGCAGTTCATATACCAAGTATGGCTACACCTTC.

This clonotype was detected only a few times. The rearrangement uses TRBV10-2 and TRBJ2-4; the match to TRBD1 covers 10 bases. Germline V gives CDR1 WSHSY, CDR2 SAAADI. The CDR3 extends over 16 amino acids. J gave up 0 bases and V 10 bases, and 9 bases lay outside the gene matches. This CDR3 reads CATQDRGAEAKNIQYF. CDR3 in DNA: TGCGCCACCCAGGACAGGGGGGCCGAAGCCAAAAACATTCAGTACTTC.

This clonotype was found a few times. This rearrangement joins TRBV3-1 to TRBJ2-7; D not resolved. V lost 0 bases and J lost 2, with 8 bases in between. The CDR3 length is 14 residues. The germline V gene encodes CDR1 LGHDT and CDR2 YNNKEL (reference sequence). The chain's CDR3 is CASSQDPQTYEQYF. CDR3 coding DNA: TGTGCCAGCAGCCAAGATCCCCAGACCTACGAGCAGTACTTC.

The V call is TRBV28, the J call TRBJ1-6; D gene unclear. V lost 8 bases, J lost 10 bases, and 9 bases lay in between. The length of the CDR3 is 11 residues. Germline loops: CDR1 MDHEN, CDR2 SYDVKM. The CDR3 DNA reads TGTGCCAGCGGATGGGAATCACCCCTCCACTTT. This translates into CASGWESPLHF.

The genes are TRBV20-1 and TRBJ1-1; TRBD1 might be the D (6 bases). The CDR3 has 14 residues. Trimming left V 5 bases short and J 4 bases short, with 17 bases between. CDR1 and CDR2 from the germline V gene are DFQATT and SNEGSKA (reference sequence). The CDR3 loop is CSAPQQGPITEAFF. The CDR3 DNA reads TGCAGTGCTCCCCAACAGGGTCCTATCACTGAAGCTTTCTTT.

This sequence joins TRBV7-8 and TRBJ2-7, with TRBD2 identical over 7 bases. The germline CDR1 and CDR2 sequences are SGHVS and FQNEAQ. CDR3 size: 16 residues. Trimming at V came to 4 bases and at J to 2 bases, leaving 11 bases not matched to a gene. This CDR3 reads CASSWMGGVLPYEQYF. DNA for the CDR3: TGTGCCAGCAGCTGGATGGGGGGGGTCCTACCCTACGAGCAGTACTTC.

There are a few counts of this clonotype. The chain recombines TRBV7-2 with TRBJ2-5; the match to TRBD2 covers 8 bases. The CDR3 runs 15 residues. Looked up from germline, CDR1 is SGHTA and CDR2 is FQGNSA. V shed 5 bases and J 2 bases; nucleotides not matched to a gene: 7. The CDR3 coding sequence is TGTGCCAGCAGCCGGTCAGGGACTAGGCAAGAGACCCAGTACTTC. It yields the protein CASSRSGTRQETQYF.

This clonotype came up a few times. This sequence joins TRBV4-1 and TRBJ2-7; TRBD2 aligns across 12 bases. Germline V lookup: CDR1 MGHRA, CDR2 YSYEKL. Trimming took 2 bases from V and 6 from J; bases not matched to a gene: 8. CDR3 length: 16 residues. CDR3 bases: TGCGCCAGCAGCCAACTCCAGACTAGCGGGAGACTCGAGCAGTACTTC. This translates into CASSQLQTSGRLEQYF.